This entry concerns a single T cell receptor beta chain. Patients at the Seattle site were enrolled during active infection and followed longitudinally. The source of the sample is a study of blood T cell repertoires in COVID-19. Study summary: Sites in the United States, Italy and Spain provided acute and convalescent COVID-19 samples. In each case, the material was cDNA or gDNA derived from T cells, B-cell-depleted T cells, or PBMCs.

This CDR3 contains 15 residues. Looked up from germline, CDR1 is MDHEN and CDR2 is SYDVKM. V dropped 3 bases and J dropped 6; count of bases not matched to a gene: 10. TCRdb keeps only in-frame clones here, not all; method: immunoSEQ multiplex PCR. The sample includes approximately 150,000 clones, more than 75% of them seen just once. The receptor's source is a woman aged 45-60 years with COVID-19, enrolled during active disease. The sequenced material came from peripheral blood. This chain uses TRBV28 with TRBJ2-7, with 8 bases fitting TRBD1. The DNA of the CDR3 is TGTGCCAGCAGTTTCGGGAACACAGGGGGACCCGAGCAGTACTTC. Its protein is CASSFGNTGGPEQYF.